These T cell receptor beta chains were read from a single sample in a study of cytomegalovirus exposure and HLA in healthy donors. Profiled with immunoSEQ multiplex PCR; TCRdb holds only in-frame clones, not every one. Of over 150,000 clones in the sample, approximately 73% were seen once. Sequences were obtained from PBMCs. The receptor set was obtained from a man aged 50 to 59 in good health and CMV-seronegative. CDR3s include the opening cysteine and the closing phenylalanine or tryptophan. The size field is filled for only some rows; it gives once, few, many or a size class.

V: TRBV15; size: NA; J: TRBJ2-5; CDR3: CATSRDLGDTGETQYF
V: TRBV19; size: NA; J: TRBJ2-1; CDR3: CASSTFPLAGINEQFF
V: TRBV5-1; size: once; J: NA; CDR3: CASRVGDRSYEQYF
V: TRBV9; size: NA; J: TRBJ2-1; CDR3: CASSVGGGRSYNEQFF
V: TRBV5-6; size: few; J: TRBJ2-1; CDR3: CASSSPRTGYNEQFF
V: TRBV18; size: few; J: TRBJ2-4; CDR3: CASSPVQGLAKNIQYF
V: TRBV10-3; size: few; J: TRBJ2-2; CDR3: CAISEPGQGTGELFF
V: TRBV4-2; size: few; J: TRBJ2-3; CDR3: CASSQDLLAADTQYF
V: TRBV25-1; size: NA; J: TRBJ1-2; CDR3: CASSASDRAFYGYTF
V: TRBV5-1; size: few; J: TRBJ1-5; CDR3: CASSLGGGTNQPQHF
V: TRBV7-6; size: NA; J: TRBJ2-3; CDR3: CASSPSTDTQYF
V: TRBV2; size: NA; J: TRBJ1-1; CDR3: CASTGTGRNTEAFF
V: TRBV12-5; size: NA; J: TRBJ1-6; CDR3: CASGLIINSPLHF
V: TRBV28; size: NA; J: TRBJ2-7; CDR3: CASSLSGLPNEQYF
V: TRBV9; size: NA; J: TRBJ2-7; CDR3: CASSGYGASYEQYF